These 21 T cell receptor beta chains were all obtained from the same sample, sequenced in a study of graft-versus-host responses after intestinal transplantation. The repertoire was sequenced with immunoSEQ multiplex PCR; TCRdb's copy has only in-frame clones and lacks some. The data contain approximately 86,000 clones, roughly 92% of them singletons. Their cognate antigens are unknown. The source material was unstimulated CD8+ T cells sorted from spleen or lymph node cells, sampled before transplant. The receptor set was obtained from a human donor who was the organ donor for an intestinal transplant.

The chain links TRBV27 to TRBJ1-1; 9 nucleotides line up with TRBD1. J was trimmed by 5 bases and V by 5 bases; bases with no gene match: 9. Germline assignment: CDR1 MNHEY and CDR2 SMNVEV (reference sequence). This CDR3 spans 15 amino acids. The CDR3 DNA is TGTGCCAGCAGTCACCTGCCGGGACAGGGTACTGAAGCTTTCTTT. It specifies CASSHLPGQGTEAFF.

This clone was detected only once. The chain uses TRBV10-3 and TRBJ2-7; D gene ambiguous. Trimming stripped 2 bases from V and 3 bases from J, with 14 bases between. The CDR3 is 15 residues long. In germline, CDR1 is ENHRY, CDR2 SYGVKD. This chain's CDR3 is CAISEIGQAVYEQYF. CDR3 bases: TGTGCCATCAGTGAGATAGGTCAGGCCGTCTACGAGCAGTACTTC.

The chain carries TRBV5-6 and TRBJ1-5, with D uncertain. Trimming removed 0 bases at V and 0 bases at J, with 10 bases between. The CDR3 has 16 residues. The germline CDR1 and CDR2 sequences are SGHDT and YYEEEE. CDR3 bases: TGTGCCAGCAGCTTGGCGGGAGATTATAGCAATCAGCCCCAGCATTTT. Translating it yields CASSLAGDYSNQPQHF.

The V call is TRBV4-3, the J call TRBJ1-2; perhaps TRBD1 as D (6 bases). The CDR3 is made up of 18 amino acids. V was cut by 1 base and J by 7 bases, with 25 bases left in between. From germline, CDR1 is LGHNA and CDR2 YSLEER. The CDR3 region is CASSQGGWGGRAILGYTF. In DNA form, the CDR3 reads TGCGCCAGCAGCCAAGGTGGTTGGGGGGGCAGGGCGATTCTTGGCTACACCTTC.

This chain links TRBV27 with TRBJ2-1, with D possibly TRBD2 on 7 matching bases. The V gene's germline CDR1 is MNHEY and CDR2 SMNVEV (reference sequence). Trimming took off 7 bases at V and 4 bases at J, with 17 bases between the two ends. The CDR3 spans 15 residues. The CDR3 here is CASTGWGGGYNEQFF. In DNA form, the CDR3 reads TGTGCCAGCACGGGGTGGGGGGGCGGGTACAATGAGCAGTTCTTC.

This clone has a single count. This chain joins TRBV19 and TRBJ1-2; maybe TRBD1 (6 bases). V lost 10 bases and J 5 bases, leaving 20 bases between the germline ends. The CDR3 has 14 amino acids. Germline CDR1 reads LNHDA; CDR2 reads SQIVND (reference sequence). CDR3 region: CATSMGGGDYGYTF. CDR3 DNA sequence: TGTGCCACCTCTATGGGCGGGGGCGATTATGGCTACACCTTC.

CDR3 sequence reads: CASRPNRGRINGYTF. CDR3 coding DNA: TGTGCCAGCAGACCAAACAGGGGGCGAATCAATGGCTACACCTTC. The V and J genes are TRBV6-1 and TRBJ1-2; 9 bases line up with TRBD1. Per germline, CDR1 MNHNS and CDR2 SASEGT. J gave up 6 bases and V 6 bases, and 11 bases lay outside the gene matches. The CDR3 runs 15 residues.

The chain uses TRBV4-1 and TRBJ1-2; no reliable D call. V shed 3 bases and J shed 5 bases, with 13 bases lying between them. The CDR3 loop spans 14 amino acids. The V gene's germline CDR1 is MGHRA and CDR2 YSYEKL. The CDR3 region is CASSQPESAYGYTF. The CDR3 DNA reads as TGCGCCAGCAGCCAGCCCGAGTCCGCGTATGGCTACACCTTC.

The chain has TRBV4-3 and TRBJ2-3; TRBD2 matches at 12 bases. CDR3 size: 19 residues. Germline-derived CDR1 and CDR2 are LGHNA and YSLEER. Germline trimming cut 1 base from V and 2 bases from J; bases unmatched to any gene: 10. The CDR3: CASSQGHRTSGGNTDTQYF. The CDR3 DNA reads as TGCGCCAGCAGCCAAGGCCACCGAACTAGCGGGGGGAACACAGATACGCAGTATTTT.

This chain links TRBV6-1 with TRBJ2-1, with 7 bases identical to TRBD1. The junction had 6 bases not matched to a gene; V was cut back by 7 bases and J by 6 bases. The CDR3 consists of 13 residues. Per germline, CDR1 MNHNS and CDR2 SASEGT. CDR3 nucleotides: TGTGCCAGCATTGGGGGACAGCTCAATGAGCAGTTCTTC. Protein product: CASIGGQLNEQFF.

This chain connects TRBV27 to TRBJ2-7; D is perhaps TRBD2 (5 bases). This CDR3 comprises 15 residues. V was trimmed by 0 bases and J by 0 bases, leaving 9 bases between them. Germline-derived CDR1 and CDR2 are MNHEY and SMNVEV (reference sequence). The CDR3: CASSLSATSSYEQYF. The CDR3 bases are TGTGCCAGCAGTTTATCAGCCACTAGCTCCTACGAGCAGTACTTC.

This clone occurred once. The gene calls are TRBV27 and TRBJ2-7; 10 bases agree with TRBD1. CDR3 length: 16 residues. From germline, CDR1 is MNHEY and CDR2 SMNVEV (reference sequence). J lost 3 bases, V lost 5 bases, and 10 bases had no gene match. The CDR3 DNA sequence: TGTGCCAGCAGTGAACACCAGACAGGGGGCGGCTACGAGCAGTACTTC. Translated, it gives CASSEHQTGGGYEQYF.

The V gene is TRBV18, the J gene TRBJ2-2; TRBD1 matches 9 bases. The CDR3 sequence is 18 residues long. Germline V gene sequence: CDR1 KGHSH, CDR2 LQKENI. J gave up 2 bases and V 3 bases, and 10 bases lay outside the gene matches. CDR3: CASSPGTGPLPNTGELFF. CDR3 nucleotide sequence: TGTGCCAGCTCACCTGGGACAGGGCCTTTACCTAACACCGGGGAGCTGTTTTTT.

CDR3 residues: CATSRVGERLYTIYF. DNA for the CDR3: TGTGCCACCAGCAGAGTCGGGGAACGATTATACACCATATATTTT. V usage is TRBV15 and J usage is TRBJ1-3; D ambiguous. This CDR3 has 15 amino acids. Germline values: CDR1 LNHNV, CDR2 YYDKDF (reference sequence). The V end was cut by 1 base, the J end by 8 bases, with 15 bases between.

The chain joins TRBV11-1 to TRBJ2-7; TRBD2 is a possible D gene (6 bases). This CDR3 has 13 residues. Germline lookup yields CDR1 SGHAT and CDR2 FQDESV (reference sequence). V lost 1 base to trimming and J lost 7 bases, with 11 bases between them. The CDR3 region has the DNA TGTGCCAGCAGCTTAGGAGGAGGGTGGGAGCAGTACTTC. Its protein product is CASSLGGGWEQYF. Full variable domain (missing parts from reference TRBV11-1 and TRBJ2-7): EAEVAQSPRYKITEKSQAVAFWCDPISGHATLYWYRQILGQGPELLVQFQDESVVDDSQLPKDRFSAERLKGVDSTLKIQPAELGDSAMYLCASSLGGGWEQYFGPGTRLTVT.

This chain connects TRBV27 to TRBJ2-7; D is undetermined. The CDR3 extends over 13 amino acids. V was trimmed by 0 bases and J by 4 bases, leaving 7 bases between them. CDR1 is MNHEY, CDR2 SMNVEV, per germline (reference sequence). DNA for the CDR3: TGTGCCAGCAGTTTATCGGCGGAGTACGAGCAGTACTTC. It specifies CASSLSAEYEQYF.

CDR3 sequence (DNA): TGTGCCAGCAGCGATCTCCCCGGAGCTTTCTCCTACGAGCAGTACTTC. Its translation is CASSDLPGAFSYEQYF. V gene TRBV2 combines with J gene TRBJ2-7, with unresolved D. Looked up from germline, CDR1 is SNHLY and CDR2 is FYNNEI. CDR3 length: 16 residues. The ends were cut back, 6 bases at V and 0 bases at J, with 18 bases in the middle.

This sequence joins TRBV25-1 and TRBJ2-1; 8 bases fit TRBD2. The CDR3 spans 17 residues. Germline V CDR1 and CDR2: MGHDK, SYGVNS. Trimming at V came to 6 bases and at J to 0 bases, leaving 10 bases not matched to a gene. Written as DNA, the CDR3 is TGTGCCAGCAGAGGTCCGGGACTAGGGAGCTCCTACAATGAGCAGTTCTTC. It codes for CASRGPGLGSSYNEQFF.

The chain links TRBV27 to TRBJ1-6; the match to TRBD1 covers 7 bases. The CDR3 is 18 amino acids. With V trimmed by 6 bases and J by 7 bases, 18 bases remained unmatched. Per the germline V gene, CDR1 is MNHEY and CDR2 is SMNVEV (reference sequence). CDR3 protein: CASSSTYSPGTDNSPLHF. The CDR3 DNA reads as TGTGCCAGCAGCTCGACATACTCACCCGGGACAGACAATTCACCCCTCCACTTT.

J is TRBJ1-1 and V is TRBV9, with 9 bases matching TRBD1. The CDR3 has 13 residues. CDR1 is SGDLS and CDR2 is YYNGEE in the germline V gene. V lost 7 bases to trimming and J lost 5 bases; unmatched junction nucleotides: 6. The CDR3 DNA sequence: TGTGCCAGCGGCCCGGGACAGGGTACTGAAGCTTTCTTT. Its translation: CASGPGQGTEAFF. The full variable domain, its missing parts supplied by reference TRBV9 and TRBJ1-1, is DSGVTQTPKHLITATGQRVTLRCSPRSGDLSVYWYQQSLDQGLQFLIQYYNGEERAKGNILERFSAQQFPDLHSELNLSSLELGDSALYFCASGPGQGTEAFFGQGTRLTVV.

The CDR3 sequence: CASSPAQGSFEKLFF. CDR3 DNA: TGTGCCAGCAGTCCCGCACAGGGATCATTTGAAAAACTGTTTTTT. The chain has TRBV27 and TRBJ1-4, with a tentative D call TRBD1 (6 bases). This CDR3 is 15 amino acids long. V lost 5 bases and J 7 bases, leaving 17 bases between the germline ends. Germline values: CDR1 MNHEY, CDR2 SMNVEV (reference sequence).